This TCR beta chain originates from a study of PD-L1 blockade in urothelial cancer. Across the whole study: Prior exposure to chemotherapy in patients amounted to 0 to 3 regimens received.

The trim removed 7 bases at V and 2 bases at J, leaving 11 bases unmatched. The CDR3 contains 15 residues. CDR1 is SSHAT, CDR2 FNYEAQ, per germline (reference sequence). TCRdb's table, derived via immunoSEQ multiplex PCR, lists solely in-frame clones and lacks some. Of tens of thousands of clones in the sample, about 90% are singletons; the top ten hold roughly 4.7%. Study-wide findings and caveats: Tumor-linked clones in blood grew more by 3 weeks in durable-benefit patients. Better progression-free and overall survival followed lower pretreatment blood clonality.

In regard to this clone: Its matching antigen is unknown.

The sample's time point: pretreatment peripheral blood. Between 1 and 8 samples, pretreatment and on-treatment, were given by each patient. Sequences were derived from PBMCs, sampled around atezolizumab (anti-PD-L1) treatment. This clonotype originated in a man aged 65 to 79 with urothelial cancer. V is TRBV7-7 and J is TRBJ2-7; 7 bases fit TRBD1. The DNA for the CDR3 is TGTGCCAGCACGTTAGGGGGCCGAGCTGCCTACGAGCAGTACTTC. Protein sequence: CASTLGGRAAYEQYF.